This T cell receptor (beta chain) originates from a study of blood T cell repertoires in COVID-19. At the level of the study: Specimens from acute and convalescent COVID-19 originated in the United States, Italy and Spain.

This clone was seen more than once but under ten times. CDR3 size: 18 residues. The germline gives CDR1 LGHDT, CDR2 YNNKEL (reference sequence). The V and J ends lost 0 bases and 5 bases, in that order; junction bases with no gene match: 6. As handled by the study authors: Reference gene primer amplification gave nucleated cell count estimates. TCRdb keeps only in-frame clones here, not all; method: immunoSEQ multiplex PCR. V and J calls and clone size are given by that table; D and trimming were obtained from the DNA. The table lists 220,000 or so clones, about 80% of them singletons. The TCR originated in a woman aged 60-75 years with acute or convalescent COVID-19. V usage is TRBV3-1 (or the pseudogene TRBV3-2) and J usage is TRBJ2-1, with 14 bases that match TRBD2. The sequencing input was peripheral blood. CDR3 DNA: TGTGCCAGCAGCCAAGAACTCCCGGGACTAGCGGGGGACAATGAGCAGTTCTTC. Its protein product is CASSQELPGLAGDNEQFF.